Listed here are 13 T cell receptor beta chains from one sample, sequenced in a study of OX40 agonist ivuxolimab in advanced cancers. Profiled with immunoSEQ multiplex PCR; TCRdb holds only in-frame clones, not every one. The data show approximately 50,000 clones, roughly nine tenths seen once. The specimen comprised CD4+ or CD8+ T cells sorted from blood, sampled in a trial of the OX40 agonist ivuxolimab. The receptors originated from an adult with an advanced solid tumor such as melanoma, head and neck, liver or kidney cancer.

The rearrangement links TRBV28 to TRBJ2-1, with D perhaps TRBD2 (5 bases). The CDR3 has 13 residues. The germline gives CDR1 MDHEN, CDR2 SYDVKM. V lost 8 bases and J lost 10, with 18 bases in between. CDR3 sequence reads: CASGGWPKDEQFF. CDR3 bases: TGTGCCAGCGGCGGGTGGCCAAAGGACGAGCAGTTCTTC.

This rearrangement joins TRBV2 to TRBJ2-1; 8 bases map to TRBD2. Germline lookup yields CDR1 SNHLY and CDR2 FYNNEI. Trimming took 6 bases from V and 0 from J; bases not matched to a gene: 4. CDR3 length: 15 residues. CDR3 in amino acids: CASRGLAGSYNEQFF. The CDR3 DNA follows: TGTGCCAGCAGAGGCCTAGCGGGCTCCTACAATGAGCAGTTCTTC.

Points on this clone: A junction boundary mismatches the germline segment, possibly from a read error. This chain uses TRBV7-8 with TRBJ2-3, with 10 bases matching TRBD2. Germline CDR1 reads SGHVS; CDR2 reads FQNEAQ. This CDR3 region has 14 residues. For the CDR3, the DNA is TGTGCCAGCAGCCTAGCGGGAGTGGCAGATACGCAGTATTTT. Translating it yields CASSLAGVADTQYF.

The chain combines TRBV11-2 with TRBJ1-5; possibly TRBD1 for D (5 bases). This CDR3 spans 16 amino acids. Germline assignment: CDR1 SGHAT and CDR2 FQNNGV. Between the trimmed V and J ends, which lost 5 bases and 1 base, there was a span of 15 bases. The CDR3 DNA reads TGTGCCAGCAGCATAGCCCGCGGGACGAGCAATCAGCCCCAGCATTTT. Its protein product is CASSIARGTSNQPQHF.

The CDR3 loop is CASSAPGLGGYNEQFF. The CDR3 DNA follows: TGTGCCAGCAGCGCCCCGGGACTAGGGGGCTACAATGAGCAGTTCTTC. The V and J genes are TRBV13 and TRBJ2-1; 8 positions match TRBD2. This CDR3 has 16 amino acids. Trimming at V came to 5 bases and at J to 3 bases, leaving 9 bases not matched to a gene. In germline, CDR1 is PRHDT, CDR2 FYEKMQ (reference sequence).

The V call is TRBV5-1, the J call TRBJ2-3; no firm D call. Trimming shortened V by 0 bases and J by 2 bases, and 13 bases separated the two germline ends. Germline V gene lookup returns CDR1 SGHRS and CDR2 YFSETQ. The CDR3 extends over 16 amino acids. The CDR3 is CASSLGLAVFTDTQYF. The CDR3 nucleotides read TGCGCCAGCAGCTTGGGACTGGCGGTTTTCACAGATACGCAGTATTTT.

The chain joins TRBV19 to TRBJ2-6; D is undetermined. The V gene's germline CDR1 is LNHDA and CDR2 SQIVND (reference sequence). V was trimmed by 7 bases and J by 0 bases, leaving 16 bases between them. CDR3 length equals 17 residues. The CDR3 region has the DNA TGTGCCAGTACTCTAGACCACTGGAACTCTGGGGCCAACGTCCTGACTTTC. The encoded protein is CASTLDHWNSGANVLTF.

The DNA for the CDR3 is TGTGCCAGCAGCGGCGGACTAGCGGGAGGCCCCCAAGAGACCCAGTACTTC. This gives the protein CASSGGLAGGPQETQYF. The chain has TRBV11-2 and TRBJ2-5; 14 positions agree with TRBD2. The CDR3 consists of 17 residues. Germline CDR1 and CDR2: SGHAT and FQNNGV. The trim removed 5 bases at V and 1 base at J, leaving 6 bases unmatched.

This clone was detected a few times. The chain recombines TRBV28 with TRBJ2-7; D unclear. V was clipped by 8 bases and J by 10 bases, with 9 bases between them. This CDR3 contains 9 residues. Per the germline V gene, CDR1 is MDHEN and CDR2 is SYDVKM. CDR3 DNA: TGTGCCAGCGGAAAGAACCAGTACTTC. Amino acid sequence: CASGKNQYF.

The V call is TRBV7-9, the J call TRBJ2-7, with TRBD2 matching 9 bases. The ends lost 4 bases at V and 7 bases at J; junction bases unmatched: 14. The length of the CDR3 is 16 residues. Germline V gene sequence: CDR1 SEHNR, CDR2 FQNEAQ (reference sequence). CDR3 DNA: TGTGCCAGCAGCTACTTCCTGCTAGCGGGGAGGGGGGAGCAGTACTTC. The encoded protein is CASSYFLLAGRGEQYF.

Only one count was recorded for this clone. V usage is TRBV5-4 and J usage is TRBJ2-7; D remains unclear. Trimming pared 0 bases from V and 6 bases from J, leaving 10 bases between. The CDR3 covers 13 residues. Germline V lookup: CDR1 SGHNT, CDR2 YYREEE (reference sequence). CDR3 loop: CASSLAPRLEQYF. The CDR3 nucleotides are TGTGCCAGCAGCTTGGCCCCTCGACTCGAGCAGTACTTC.

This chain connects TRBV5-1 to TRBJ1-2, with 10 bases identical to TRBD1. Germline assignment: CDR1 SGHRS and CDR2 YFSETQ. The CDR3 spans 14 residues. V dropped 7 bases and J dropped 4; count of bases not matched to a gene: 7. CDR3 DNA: TGCGCCAGCTTTGACAGGGGGCGCGGCTATGGCTACACCTTC. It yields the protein CASFDRGRGYGYTF.

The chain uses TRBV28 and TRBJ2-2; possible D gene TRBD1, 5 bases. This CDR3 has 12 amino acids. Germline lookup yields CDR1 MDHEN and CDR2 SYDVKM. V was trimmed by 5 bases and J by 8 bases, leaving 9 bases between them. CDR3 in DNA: TGTGCCAGCAGTGAATCAGGGGGGGAGCTGTTTTTT. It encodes CASSESGGELFF.